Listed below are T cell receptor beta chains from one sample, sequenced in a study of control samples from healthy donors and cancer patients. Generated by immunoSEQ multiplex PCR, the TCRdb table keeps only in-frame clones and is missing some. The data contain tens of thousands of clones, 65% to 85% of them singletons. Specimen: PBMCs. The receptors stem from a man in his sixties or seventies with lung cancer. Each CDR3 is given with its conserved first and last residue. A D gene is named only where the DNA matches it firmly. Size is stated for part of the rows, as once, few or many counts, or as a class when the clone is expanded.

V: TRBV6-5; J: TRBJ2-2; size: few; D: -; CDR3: CASSYSKPRAGELFF; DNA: TGTGCCAGCAGTTACTCGAAGCCTAGGGCCGGGGAGCTGTTTTTT
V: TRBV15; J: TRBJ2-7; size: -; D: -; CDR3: CATSRNVAPYEQYF; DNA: TGTGCCACCAGCAGAAATGTTGCCCCGTACGAGCAGTACTTC
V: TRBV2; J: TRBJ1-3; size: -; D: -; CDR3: CASSEKWTSGNTIYF; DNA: TGTGCCAGCAGTGAAAAATGGACCTCTGGAAACACCATATATTTT
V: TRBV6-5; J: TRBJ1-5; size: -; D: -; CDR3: CASSYASGDQPQHF; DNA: TGTGCCAGCAGTTACGCGTCAGGGGATCAGCCCCAGCATTTT
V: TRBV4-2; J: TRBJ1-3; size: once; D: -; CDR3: CASSQGLTDSGNTIYF; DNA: TGTGCCAGCAGCCAAGGACTAACAGACTCTGGAAACACCATATATTTT
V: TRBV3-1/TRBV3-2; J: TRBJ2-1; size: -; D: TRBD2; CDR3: CASSQAHPGLAALFEQFF; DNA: TGTGCCAGCAGCCAAGCGCATCCGGGACTAGCGGCTCTCTTTGAGCAGTTCTTC
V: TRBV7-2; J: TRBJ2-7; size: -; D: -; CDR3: CASSLQATSSYEQYF; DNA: TGTGCCAGCAGCTTGCAGGCTACCAGCTCCTACGAGCAGTACTTC
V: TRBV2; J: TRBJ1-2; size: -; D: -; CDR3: CASRLTGYGYTF; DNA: TGTGCCAGCCGACTAACGGGATATGGCTACACCTTC
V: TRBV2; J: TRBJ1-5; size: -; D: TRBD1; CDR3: CASLTKDAGGNQPQHF; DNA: TGTGCCAGCCTGACCAAGGACGCAGGGGGTAATCAGCCCCAGCATTTT
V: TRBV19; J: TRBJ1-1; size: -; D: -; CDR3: CASSRDLGLSEAFF; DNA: TGTGCCAGTAGCCGGGACCTTGGGTTGAGTGAAGCTTTCTTT
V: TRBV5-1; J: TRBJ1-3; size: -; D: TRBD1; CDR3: CASSFRTGVGNTIYF; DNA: TGCGCCAGCAGCTTCCGGACAGGGGTAGGAAACACCATATATTTT
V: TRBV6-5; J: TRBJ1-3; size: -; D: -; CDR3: CASGDGGVGNTIYF; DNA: TGTGCCAGCGGGGATGGGGGGGTTGGAAACACCATATATTTT
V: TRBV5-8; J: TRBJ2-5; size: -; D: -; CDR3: CASGTEAQETQYF; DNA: TGTGCCAGCGGAACGGAGGCCCAAGAGACCCAGTACTTC
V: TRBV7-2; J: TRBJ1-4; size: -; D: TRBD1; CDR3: CASSLGGTERKKLFF; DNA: TGTGCCAGCAGCTTAGGAGGGACAGAGCGAAAAAAACTGTTTTTT
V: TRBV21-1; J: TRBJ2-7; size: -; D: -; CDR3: CASSKHRSPLYEQYF; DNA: TGTGCCAGCAGCAAACATAGGAGCCCCCTCTACGAGCAGTACTTC
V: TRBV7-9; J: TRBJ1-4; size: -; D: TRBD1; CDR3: CASSRPGTVNEKLFF; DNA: TGTGCCAGCAGCCGACCCGGGACAGTCAATGAAAAACTGTTTTTT
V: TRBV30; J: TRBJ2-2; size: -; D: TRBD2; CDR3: CAWSSSLAGGGTGELFF; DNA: TGTGCCTGGAGTAGCTCTTTGGCGGGGGGAGGCACCGGGGAGCTGTTTTTT
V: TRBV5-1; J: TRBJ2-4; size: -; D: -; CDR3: CASSLEGRQELGAKNIQYF; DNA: TGCGCCAGCAGCTTGGAGGGGAGACAGGAGCTTGGAGCCAAAAACATTCAGTACTTC
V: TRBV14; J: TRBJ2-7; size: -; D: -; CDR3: CASSQEQGKDEQYF; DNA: TGTGCCAGCAGCCAAGAGCAGGGTAAGGACGAGCAGTACTTC
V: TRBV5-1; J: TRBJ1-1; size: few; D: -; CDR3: CASSLVGTNTEAFF; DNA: TGCGCCAGCAGCTTGGTGGGGACGAACACTGAAGCTTTCTTT
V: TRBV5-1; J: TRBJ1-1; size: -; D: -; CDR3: CASSLDPVNTEAFF; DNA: TGCGCCAGCAGCTTGGACCCAGTGAACACTGAAGCTTTCTTT
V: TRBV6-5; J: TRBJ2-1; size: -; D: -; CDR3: CASRLGGPINNEQFF; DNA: TGTGCCAGCAGGCTGGGGGGCCCCATTAACAATGAGCAGTTCTTC
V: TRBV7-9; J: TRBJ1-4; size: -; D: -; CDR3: CASSQSWGTNEKLFF; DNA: TGTGCCAGCTCACAGTCGTGGGGCACTAATGAAAAACTGTTTTTT
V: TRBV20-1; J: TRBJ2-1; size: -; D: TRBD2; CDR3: CSASLGGGPNEQFF; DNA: TGCAGTGCTAGTCTCGGGGGGGGTCCCAATGAGCAGTTCTTC
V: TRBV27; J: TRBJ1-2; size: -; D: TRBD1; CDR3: CASSFRGPGGYTF; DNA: TGTGCCAGCAGTTTCAGGGGGCCGGGTGGCTACACCTTC
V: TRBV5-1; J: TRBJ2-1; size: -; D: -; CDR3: CASSQNLGSYNEQFF; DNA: TGCGCCAGCAGCCAAAACTTGGGCTCCTACAATGAGCAGTTCTTC
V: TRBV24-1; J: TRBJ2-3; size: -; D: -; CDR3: CATSDPGPGGGTDTQYF; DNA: TGTGCCACCAGTGACCCCGGGCCAGGAGGCGGCACAGATACGCAGTATTTT
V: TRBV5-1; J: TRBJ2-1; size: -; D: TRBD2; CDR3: CASSLGTSSYNEQFF; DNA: TGCGCCAGCAGCCTCGGGACTAGCTCCTACAATGAGCAGTTCTTC
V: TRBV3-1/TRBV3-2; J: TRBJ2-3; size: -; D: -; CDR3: CASTQTTDRGSIITDTQYF; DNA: TGTGCCAGCACCCAAACGACCGATCGGGGATCAATAATCACAGATACGCAGTATTTT
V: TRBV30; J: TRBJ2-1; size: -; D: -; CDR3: CAWSVDRYEQFF; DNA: TGTGCCTGGAGTGTAGACCGCTATGAGCAGTTCTTC
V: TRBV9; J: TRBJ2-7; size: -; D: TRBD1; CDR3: CASSVGTGGTYEQYF; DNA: TGTGCCAGCAGCGTAGGGACAGGGGGCACCTACGAGCAGTACTTC
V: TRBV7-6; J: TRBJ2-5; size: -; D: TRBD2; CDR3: CASSLGGGGAVETQYF; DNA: TGTGCCAGCAGCCTCGGTGGCGGGGGGGCCGTCGAGACCCAGTACTTC
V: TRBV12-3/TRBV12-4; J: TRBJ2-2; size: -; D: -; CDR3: CASQLRHTGELFF; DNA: TGTGCCAGCCAGCTTCGGCACACCGGGGAGCTGTTTTTT
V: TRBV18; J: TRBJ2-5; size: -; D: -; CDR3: CASSPLRQKETQYF; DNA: TGTGCCAGCTCACCCTTGAGACAGAAAGAGACCCAGTACTTC
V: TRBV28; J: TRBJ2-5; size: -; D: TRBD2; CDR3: CASSLAGVGETQYF; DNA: TGTGCCAGCAGTTTAGCGGGAGTGGGGGAGACCCAGTACTTC
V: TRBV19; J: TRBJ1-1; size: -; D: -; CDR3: CASNGWGAMNTEAFF; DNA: TGTGCCAGTAACGGGTGGGGGGCCATGAACACTGAAGCTTTCTTT
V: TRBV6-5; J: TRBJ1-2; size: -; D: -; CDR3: CASSPDVGGWNGYTF; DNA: TGTGCCAGCAGTCCCGACGTTGGGGGCTGGAATGGCTACACCTTC
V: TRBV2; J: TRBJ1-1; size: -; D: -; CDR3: CASSETLMNTEAFF; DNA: TGTGCCAGCAGTGAGACTCTCATGAACACTGAAGCTTTCTTT
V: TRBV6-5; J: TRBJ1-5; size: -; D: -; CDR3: CASSWDTLRGNQPQHF; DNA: TGTGCCAGCAGTTGGGACACCCTTAGGGGCAATCAGCCCCAGCATTTT
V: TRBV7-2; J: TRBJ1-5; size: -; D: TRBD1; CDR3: CASSLALRDRGRSSNQPQHF; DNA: TGTGCCAGCAGCTTAGCGCTAAGGGACAGGGGGCGATCTAGCAATCAGCCCCAGCATTTT